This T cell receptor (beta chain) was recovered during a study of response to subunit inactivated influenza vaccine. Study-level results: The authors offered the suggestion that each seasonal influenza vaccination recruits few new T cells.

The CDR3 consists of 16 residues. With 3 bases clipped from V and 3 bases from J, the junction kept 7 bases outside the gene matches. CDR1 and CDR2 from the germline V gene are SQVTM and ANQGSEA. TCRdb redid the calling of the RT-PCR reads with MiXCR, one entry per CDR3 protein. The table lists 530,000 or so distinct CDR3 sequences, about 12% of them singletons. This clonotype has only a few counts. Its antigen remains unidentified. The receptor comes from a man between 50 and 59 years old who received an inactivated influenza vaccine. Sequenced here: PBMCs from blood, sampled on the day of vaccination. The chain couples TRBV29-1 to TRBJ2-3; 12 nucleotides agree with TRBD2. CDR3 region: CSVDPRLAGATDTQYF. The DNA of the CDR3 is TGCAGCGTTGACCCCCGACTAGCGGGGGCGACAGATACGCAGTATTTT.